The T cell receptor (beta chain) under discussion was sequenced for a study of blood T cell repertoires in COVID-19. TCRdb's table, derived via immunoSEQ multiplex PCR, lists solely in-frame clones and lacks some. Of about 180,000 clones detected, 70% to 90% appear once; the ten largest clones hold roughly 3.5%. CDR3 length: 15 residues. Trimming at V came to 4 bases and at J to 12 bases, leaving 9 bases not matched to a gene. Per the germline V gene, CDR1 is KGHDR and CDR2 is SFDVKD. The rearrangement joins TRBV24-1 to TRBJ2-1, with TRBD2 identical over 12 bases. The sequencing sample was made of peripheral blood. This clonotype was sampled from a man between 60 and 70 years old with acute or convalescent COVID-19. The CDR3 coding sequence is TGTGCCACCAGTGACCCGGGACTAGCGGGTCTCAGGCAGTTCTTC. Translated: CATSDPGLAGLRQFF.